This TCR beta chain was observed in a study of a mutant IDH1 vaccine in newly diagnosed glioma. Looking at the study overall: In some groups vaccination began 4-6 weeks post-radiotherapy; others received it with temozolomide. Antecedent treatment encompassed radiotherapy, temozolomide, or their combination; the majority received both.

Germline V gives CDR1 MNHEY, CDR2 SMNVEV (reference sequence). The CDR3 has 16 residues. V was trimmed by 6 bases and J by 2 bases, leaving 19 bases between them. Clones were sequenced by immunoSEQ multiplex PCR, and TCRdb holds only the in-frame ones, with some missing. The sample holds tens of thousands of clones, 75% to 85% seen once. As for time point: week 11, during vaccination. Each dose delivered 300 ug of mutant IDH1 20-mer peptide subcutaneously with imiquimod. This clone was seen a few times. Its antigen is undetermined. Study observations and caveats: Pseudoprogression appeared independent of alterations in top peripheral clonotypes.

This TCR was recovered from a man in his fifties or sixties with glioma. The sequencing here drew on PBMCs, taken from a glioma patient whose treatment included an IDH1 peptide vaccine. This chain uses TRBV27 with TRBJ1-1; the D is unclear. The CDR3 loop reads CASRRAAAAPNTEAFF. CDR3 DNA sequence: TGTGCCAGCAGGCGCGCAGCTGCGGCTCCTAACACTGAAGCTTTCTTT.